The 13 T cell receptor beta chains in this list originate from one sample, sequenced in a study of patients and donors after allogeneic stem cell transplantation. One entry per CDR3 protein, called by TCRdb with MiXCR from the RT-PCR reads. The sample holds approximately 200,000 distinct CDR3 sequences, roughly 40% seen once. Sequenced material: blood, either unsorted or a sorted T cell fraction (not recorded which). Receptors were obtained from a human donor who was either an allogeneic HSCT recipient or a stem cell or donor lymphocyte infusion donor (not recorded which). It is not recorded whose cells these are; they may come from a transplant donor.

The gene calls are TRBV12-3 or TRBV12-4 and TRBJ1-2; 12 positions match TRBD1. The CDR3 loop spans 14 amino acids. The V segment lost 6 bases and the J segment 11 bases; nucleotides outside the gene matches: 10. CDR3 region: CASSTGRDRGQYTF. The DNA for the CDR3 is TGTGCCAGCAGCACCGGAAGGGACAGGGGGCAATACACCTTC.

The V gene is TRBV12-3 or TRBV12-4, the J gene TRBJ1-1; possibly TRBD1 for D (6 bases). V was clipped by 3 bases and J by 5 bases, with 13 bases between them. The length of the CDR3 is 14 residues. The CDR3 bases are TGTGCCAGCAGTTTTGGCAGGGGTGGAACTGAAGCTTTCTTT. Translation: CASSFGRGGTEAFF.

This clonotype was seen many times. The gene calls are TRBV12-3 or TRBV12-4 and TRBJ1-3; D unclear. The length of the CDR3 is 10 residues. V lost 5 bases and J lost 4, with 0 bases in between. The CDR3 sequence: CASSGNTIYF. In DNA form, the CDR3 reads TGTGCCAGCAGTGGAAACACCATATATTTT.

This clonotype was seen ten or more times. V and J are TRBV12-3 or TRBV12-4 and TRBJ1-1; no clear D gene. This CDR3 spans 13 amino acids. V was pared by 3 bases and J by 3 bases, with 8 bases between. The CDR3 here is CASSFPGYTEAFF. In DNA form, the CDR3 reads TGTGCCAGCAGTTTCCCCGGTTACACTGAAGCTTTCTTT.

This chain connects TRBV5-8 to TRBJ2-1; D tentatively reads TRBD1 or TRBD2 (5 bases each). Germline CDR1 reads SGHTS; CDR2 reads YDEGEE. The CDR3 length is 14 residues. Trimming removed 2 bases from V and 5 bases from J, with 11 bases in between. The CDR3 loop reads CASSFPGTNNEQFF. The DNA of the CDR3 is TGTGCCAGCAGCTTCCCCGGGACGAACAATGAGCAGTTCTTC.

The chain's CDR3 is CSADRDRGWDYGYTF. DNA for the CDR3: TGCAGTGCTGACCGGGACAGGGGTTGGGACTATGGCTACACCTTC. The J gene is TRBJ1-2, the V gene TRBV20-1; TRBD1 matches at 10 bases. V gave up 5 bases and J gave up 3 bases; unmatched junction bases: 9. The V gene's germline CDR1 is DFQATT and CDR2 SNEGSKA (reference sequence). This CDR3 has 15 residues.

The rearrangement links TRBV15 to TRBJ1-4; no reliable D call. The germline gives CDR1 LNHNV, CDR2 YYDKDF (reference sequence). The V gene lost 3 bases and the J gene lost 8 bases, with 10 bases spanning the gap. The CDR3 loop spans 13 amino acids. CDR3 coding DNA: TGTGCCACCAGCAGTGGAAAGGAGGAAAAACTGTTTTTT. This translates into CATSSGKEEKLFF.

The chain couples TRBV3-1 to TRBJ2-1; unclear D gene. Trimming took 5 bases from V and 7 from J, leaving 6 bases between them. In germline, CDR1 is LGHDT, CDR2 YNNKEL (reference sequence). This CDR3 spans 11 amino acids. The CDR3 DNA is TGTGCCAGCAGCGTTAGTAATGAGCAGTTCTTC. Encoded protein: CASSVSNEQFF.

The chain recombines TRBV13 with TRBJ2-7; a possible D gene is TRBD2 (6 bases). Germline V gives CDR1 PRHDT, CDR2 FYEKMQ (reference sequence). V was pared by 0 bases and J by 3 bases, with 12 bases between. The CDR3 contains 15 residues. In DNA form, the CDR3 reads TGTGCCAGCAGCTTAGGCGGGAGTCTCCACTACGAGCAGTACTTC. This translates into CASSLGGSLHYEQYF.

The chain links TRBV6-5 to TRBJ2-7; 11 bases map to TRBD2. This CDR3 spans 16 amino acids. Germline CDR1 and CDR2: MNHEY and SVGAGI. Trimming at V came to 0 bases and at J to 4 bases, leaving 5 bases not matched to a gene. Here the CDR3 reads CASSYSSLAGGYEQYF. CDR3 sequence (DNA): TGTGCCAGCAGTTACTCGTCCCTAGCGGGGGGTTACGAGCAGTACTTC.

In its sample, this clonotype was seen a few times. The CDR3 loop is CASRDRGDTEAFF. In DNA form, the CDR3 reads TGTGCCAGCCGAGACAGGGGCGACACTGAAGCTTTCTTT. The chain links TRBV2 to TRBJ1-1, with 8 bases fitting TRBD1. The germline gives CDR1 SNHLY, CDR2 FYNNEI. The ends lost 8 bases at V and 3 bases at J; junction bases unmatched: 5. This CDR3 comprises 13 residues.

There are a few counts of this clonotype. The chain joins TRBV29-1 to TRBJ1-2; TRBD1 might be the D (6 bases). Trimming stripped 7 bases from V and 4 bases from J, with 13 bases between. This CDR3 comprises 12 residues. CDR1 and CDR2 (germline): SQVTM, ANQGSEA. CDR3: CSAVGQSYGYTF. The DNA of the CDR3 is TGCAGCGCCGTTGGACAGTCCTATGGCTACACCTTC. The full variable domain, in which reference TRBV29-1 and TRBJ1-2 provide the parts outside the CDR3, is SAVISQKPSRDICQRGTSLTIQCQVDSQVTMMFWYRQQPGQSLTLIATANQGSEATYESGFVIDKFPISRPNLTFSTLTVSNMSPEDSSIYLCSAVGQSYGYTFGSGTRLTVV.

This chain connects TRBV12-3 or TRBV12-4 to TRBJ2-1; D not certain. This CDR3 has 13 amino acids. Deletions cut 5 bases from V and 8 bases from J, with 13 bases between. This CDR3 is CASSRNGPDEQFF. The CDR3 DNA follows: TGTGCCAGCAGTAGGAATGGGCCCGATGAGCAGTTCTTC.